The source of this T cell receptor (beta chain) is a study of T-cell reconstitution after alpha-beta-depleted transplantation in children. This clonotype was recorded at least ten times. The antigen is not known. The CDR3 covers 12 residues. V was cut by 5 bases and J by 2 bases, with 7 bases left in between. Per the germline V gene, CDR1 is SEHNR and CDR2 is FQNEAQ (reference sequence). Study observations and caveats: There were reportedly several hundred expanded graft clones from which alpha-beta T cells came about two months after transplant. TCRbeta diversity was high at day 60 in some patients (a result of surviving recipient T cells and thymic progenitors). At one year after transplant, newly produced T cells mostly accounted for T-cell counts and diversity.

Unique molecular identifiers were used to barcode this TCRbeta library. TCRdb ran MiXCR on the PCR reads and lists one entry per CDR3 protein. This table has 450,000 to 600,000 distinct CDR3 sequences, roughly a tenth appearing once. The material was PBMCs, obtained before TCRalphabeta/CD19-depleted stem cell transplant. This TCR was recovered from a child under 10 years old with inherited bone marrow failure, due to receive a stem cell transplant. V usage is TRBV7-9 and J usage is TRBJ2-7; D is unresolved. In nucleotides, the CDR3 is TGTGCCAGCAGCCGCACTCCCTACGAGCAGTACTTC. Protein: CASSRTPYEQYF.